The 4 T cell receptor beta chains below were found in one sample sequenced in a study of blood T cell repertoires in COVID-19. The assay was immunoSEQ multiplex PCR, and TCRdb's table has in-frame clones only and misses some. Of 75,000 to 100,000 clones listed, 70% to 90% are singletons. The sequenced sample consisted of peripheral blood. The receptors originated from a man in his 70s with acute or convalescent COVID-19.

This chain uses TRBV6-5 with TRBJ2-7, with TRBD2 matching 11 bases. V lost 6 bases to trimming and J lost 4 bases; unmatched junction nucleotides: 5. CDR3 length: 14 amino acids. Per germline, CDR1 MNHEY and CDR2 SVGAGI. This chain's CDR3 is CASRASGGPYEQYV. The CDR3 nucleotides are TGTGCCAGCAGGGCTAGCGGGGGGCCATACGAGCAGTACGTC.

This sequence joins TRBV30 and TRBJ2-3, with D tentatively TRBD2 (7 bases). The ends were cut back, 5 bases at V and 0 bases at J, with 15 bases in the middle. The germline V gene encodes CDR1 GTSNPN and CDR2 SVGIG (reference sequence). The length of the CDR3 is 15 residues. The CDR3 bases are TGTGCCTGGGTACCGGGGGGCCCTAGCACAGATACGCAGTATTTT. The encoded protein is CAWVPGGPSTDTQYF.

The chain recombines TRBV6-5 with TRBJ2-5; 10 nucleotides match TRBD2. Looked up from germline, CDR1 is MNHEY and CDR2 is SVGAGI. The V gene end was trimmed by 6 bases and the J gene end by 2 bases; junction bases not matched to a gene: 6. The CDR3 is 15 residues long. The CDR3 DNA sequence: TGTGCCAGCAGCGCTAGCGGGGGCCCACAAGAGACCCAGTACTTC. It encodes CASSASGGPQETQYF.

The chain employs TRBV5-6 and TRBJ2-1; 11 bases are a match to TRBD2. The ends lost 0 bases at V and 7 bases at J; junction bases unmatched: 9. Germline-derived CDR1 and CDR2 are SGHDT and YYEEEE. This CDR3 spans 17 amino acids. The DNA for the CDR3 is TGTGCCAGCAGCTTGGTCTGGCTAGCGGGGGGAGAAAATGAGCAGTTCTTC. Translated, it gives CASSLVWLAGGENEQFF. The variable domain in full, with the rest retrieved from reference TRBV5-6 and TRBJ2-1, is DAGVTQSPTHLIKTRGQQVTLRCSPKSGHDTVSWYQQALGQGPQFIFQYYEEEERQRGNFPDRFSGHQFPNYSSELNVNALLLGDSALYLCASSLVWLAGGENEQFFGPGTRLTVL.